The T cell receptor (beta chain) described here comes from a study of molecular identifiers for immune sequencing clone quantification. Study results and limitations: Because of identical TCR molecules sharing a barcode, sizes of highly expanded clones could be underestimated.

This clonotype was counted between two and nine times. What it recognizes is unknown. TCRdb reanalysed the PCR reads using MiXCR and keeps one entry per CDR3 protein. The sample carries around 470,000 distinct CDR3 sequences, about 26% recorded once. CDR1 is MNHEY and CDR2 is SVGEGT in the germline V gene. The CDR3 sequence is 17 residues long. V was shortened by 1 base and J by 4 bases, with 20 bases between the two germline ends. Material: naive CD8+ T cells from blood, with Jurkat cell RNA spiked in. The sample's subset: FACS-sorted CD8+CD4-CCR7+CD45RA+ naive T cells. The TCR was taken from a human donor in good health. Some libraries in this study had Jurkat cell RNA spiked in. The V and J genes are TRBV6-2 or TRBV6-3 and TRBJ2-7; possibly TRBD1 or TRBD2 for D (5 bases each). DNA of the CDR3: TGTGCCAGCAGTTACTACCCCAGGGACCCTCTACCGTACGAGCAGTACTTC. It encodes CASSYYPRDPLPYEQYF.